The 4 T cell receptor beta chains in this list originate from one sample, sequenced in a study of blood T cell repertoires in COVID-19. Method: immunoSEQ multiplex PCR; TCRdb's copy keeps in-frame clones and lacks some. The sample records 450,000 to 500,000 clones, roughly 85% being singletons. Sequencing was performed on peripheral blood. Receptors originate from a human donor in a cohort sampled during active COVID-19.

V and J are TRBV30 and TRBJ1-3; D is perhaps TRBD1 (5 bases). The length of the CDR3 is 16 residues. The V gene's germline CDR1 is GTSNPN and CDR2 SVGIG (reference sequence). Trimming cost V 5 bases and J 0 bases, with 17 bases left between them. The CDR3 region is CAWGPLGASSGNTIYF. CDR3 coding DNA: TGTGCCTGGGGTCCCCTTGGGGCGAGCTCTGGAAACACCATATATTTT.

The J gene is TRBJ2-7, the V gene TRBV10-3; no clear D gene. Germline CDR1 ENHRY, CDR2 SYGVKD. The ends were cut back, 0 bases at V and 10 bases at J, with 10 bases in the middle. This CDR3 contains 12 residues. The DNA for the CDR3 is TGTGCCATCAGTGAGTCGATAAGCCCTCAGTACTTC. Translated, it gives CAISESISPQYF.

This chain links TRBV21-1 with TRBJ2-7; the table gives TRBD2 as D, unverified against the DNA. TRBV21-1 is termed a pseudogene. This CDR3 comprises 14 residues. The CDR3: CASSKGSGCEEQYF. The CDR3 bases are TGTGCCAGCAGCAAAGGGTCCGGGTGTGAAGAGCAGTACTTC.

The chain uses TRBV6-1 and TRBJ1-3; D is ambiguous. The V and J ends lost 0 bases and 9 bases respectively, with 15 bases between them. There are 15 residues in the CDR3. Per germline, CDR1 MNHNS and CDR2 SASEGT. The CDR3 DNA follows: TGTGCCAGCAGTGAAGCAGAGAGACATTTTCCCACCATATATTTT. Protein product: CASSEAERHFPTIYF.